The rows below give T cell receptor beta chains drawn from one sample of a study of cytomegalovirus exposure and HLA in healthy donors. Repertoires were generated with immunoSEQ multiplex PCR, while TCRdb's copy carries only in-frame clones and drops some. The sample has more than 70,000 clones; about 80% are singletons. The sample was PBMCs. These receptors all come from a man aged 45-60 years in good health and CMV-seropositive. The CDR3 runs from the conserved cysteine through the conserved F or W. Each record gives: J gene, V gene, D gene, clone size, CDR3 DNA, CDR3 protein. A D gene is named only where the DNA matches it firmly. Expanded clones are given a class, and other clones once, few, many or no size at all.

TRBJ2-2 | TRBV5-1 | TRBD2 | - | TGCGCCAGCACCGGGACTAGCGACACCGGGGAGCTGTTTTTT | CASTGTSDTGELFF
TRBJ2-7 | TRBV19 | TRBD2 | - | TGTGCCAGTAGTATAAGCGGGGGGAGCTCCTACGAGCAGTACTTC | CASSISGGSSYEQYF
TRBJ2-1 | TRBV7-9 | - | - | TGTGCCAGCAGCTTAGTATATGGCAACCATGAGCAGTTCTTC | CASSLVYGNHEQFF
TRBJ1-2 | TRBV4-1 | - | - | TGCGCCAGCAGCCAGACAGTTTTAGCAAACTATGGCTACACCTTC | CASSQTVLANYGYTF
TRBJ2-1 | TRBV6-5 | - | - | TGTGCCAGCAGTTACTCGCTCAGGGTGAATGAGCAGTTCTTC | CASSYSLRVNEQFF
TRBJ2-1 | TRBV7-2 | - | - | TGTGCCAGCAGCCCCGACCGCACCGCGGTCAATGAGCAGTTCTTC | CASSPDRTAVNEQFF
TRBJ1-5 | TRBV7-2 | - | few | TGTGCCAGCAGCTTAGCTTGGACAGAGAGCAATCAGCCCCAGCATTTT | CASSLAWTESNQPQHF
TRBJ1-3 | TRBV19 | TRBD1 | - | TGTGCCAGTACCCGAGGGACAGGGGCTGGAAACACCATATATTTT | CASTRGTGAGNTIYF
TRBJ2-5 | TRBV11-3 | TRBD1 | - | TGTGCCAGCGAGGACAGGTTACAAGAGACCCAGTACTTC | CASEDRLQETQYF
TRBJ2-2 | TRBV11-3 | TRBD1 | - | TGTGCCAGCAGCGTCCGGGACAGGGACACCGGGGAGCTGTTTTTT | CASSVRDRDTGELFF
TRBJ2-3 | TRBV4-1 | - | - | TGCGCCAGCAGCCAAGTAGGCAGGGGACACACAGATACGCAGTATTTT | CASSQVGRGHTDTQYF
TRBJ1-4 | TRBV7-9 | - | once | TGTTCCAGCAGCTTACAATCAGGGGCTAATGAAAAACTGTTTTTT | CSSSLQSGANEKLFF
TRBJ2-1 | TRBV4-1 | TRBD2 | - | TGCGCCAGCAGCCAAGAGACGGGGCTAGCGGATGAGCAGTTCTTC | CASSQETGLADEQFF
TRBJ2-1 | TRBV6-5 | - | - | TGTGCCAGCAGGGCTAGTGGGGGGTACAATGAGCAGTTCTTC | CASRASGGYNEQFF
TRBJ2-5 | TRBV7-9 | - | few | TGTTCCAGCAGCCCGGAGGGTCGCAGAAACCAAGAGACCCAGTACTTC | CSSSPEGRRNQETQYF
TRBJ2-7 | TRBV7-9 | - | - | TGTGCCAGCAGCTTAGACGGGAAGCCTTACGAGCAGTACTTC | CASSLDGKPYEQYF
TRBJ2-7 | TRBV5-1 | - | - | TGCGCCAGCAGCGGCATTTCGGGGAAGGAGGGACAGCAGTACTTC | CASSGISGKEGQQYF